The 32 T cell receptor beta chains reported below all come from one sample, sequenced in a study of identical twins. Each CDR3 protein gets one entry after TCRdb re-called the 5' RACE reads with MiXCR. The repertoire holds 700,000 or so distinct CDR3 sequences, with approximately 22% as singletons. A further study also used this sample, focusing on T cells expressing NK-cell markers.

The sequenced sample was PBMCs. The receptors shown here come from a woman between 18 and 29 years old in good health.

There are a few counts of this clonotype. The CDR3 DNA sequence: TGTGCCAGCAGCTGGACACGACTAGCGGGAGGGTCAGATACGCAGTATTTT. It yields the protein CASSWTRLAGGSDTQYF. The chain links TRBV11-2 to TRBJ2-3, with 14 bases identical to TRBD2. The V segment lost 4 bases and the J segment 4 bases; nucleotides outside the gene matches: 7. Germline loops: CDR1 SGHAT, CDR2 FQNNGV. The CDR3 consists of 17 residues. The entire variable domain, with the rest obtained from reference TRBV11-2 and TRBJ2-3, is as follows: EAGVAQSPRYKIIEKRQSVAFWCNPISGHATLYWYQQILGQGPKLLIQFQNNGVVDDSQLPKDRFSAERLKGVDSTLKIQPAKLEDSAVYLCASSWTRLAGGSDTQYFGPGTRLTVL.

This clonotype has a handful of counts. The chain links TRBV12-3 or TRBV12-4 to TRBJ2-2; 9 positions match TRBD1. J lost 6 bases, V lost 3 bases, and 5 bases had no gene match. The CDR3 runs 15 residues. In DNA form, the CDR3 reads TGTGCCAGCAGTTTCCCGGGACAGGGTGCCGGGGAGCTGTTTTTT. Translating it yields CASSFPGQGAGELFF.

As for this clonotype: A much bigger clone sits one base away, suggesting this may be a read error. CDR3 nucleotides: TGCAGTGCTAGTTCCGGGGGGGCCGGGGGTGCGCAGTATTTT. This sequence encodes CSASSGGAGGAQYF. The chain couples TRBV20-1 to TRBJ2-3; 8 bases are shared with TRBD2. The junction had 12 bases not matched to a gene; V was cut back by 3 bases and J by 10 bases. The CDR3 sequence is 14 residues long. Looked up from germline, CDR1 is DFQATT and CDR2 is SNEGSKA (reference sequence).

This clonotype has more than one count but fewer than ten. This rearrangement joins TRBV19 to TRBJ1-1; D gene uncertain. The germline V gene encodes CDR1 LNHDA and CDR2 SQIVND (reference sequence). CDR3 size: 14 residues. V lost 6 bases to trimming and J lost 1 base, with 12 bases between them. Here the CDR3 DNA reads TGTGCCAGTAGAACGGGAGGTGGGAACACTGAAGCTTTCTTT. It codes for CASRTGGGNTEAFF.

The table lists this clonotype with a few counts. The rearrangement links TRBV7-6 to TRBJ2-1; 7 nucleotides line up with TRBD2. The CDR3 length is 16 residues. Trimming at V came to 5 bases and at J to 3 bases, leaving 10 bases not matched to a gene. The V gene's germline CDR1 is SGHVS and CDR2 FNYEAQ. The CDR3 DNA reads as TGTGCCAGCAGCCCCACCGGGACTACCTTCTACAATGAGCAGTTCTTC. Translated: CASSPTGTTFYNEQFF.

The CDR3 DNA reads TGTGCCAGCAGTTTATCGAGGACCTCCTACGAGCAGTACTTC. It yields the protein CASSLSRTSYEQYF. The chain employs TRBV27 and TRBJ2-7; no clear D. V was clipped by 0 bases and J by 0 bases, with 6 bases between them. CDR1 is MNHEY, CDR2 SMNVEV, per germline (reference sequence). CDR3 size: 14 residues.

This clonotype has only a few counts. The chain joins TRBV21-1 to TRBJ2-5; the table's D call, TRBD2, was not checked against the DNA. TRBV21-1 is a known pseudogene. The CDR3 runs to 12 residues. The CDR3 sequence: CASSKGEETQYF. DNA for the CDR3: TGTGCCAGCAGCAAAGGGGAGGAGACCCAGTACTTC.

This clonotype was found many times. J is TRBJ1-1 and V is TRBV6-1; 7 nucleotides agree with TRBD1. CDR1 is MNHNS, CDR2 SASEGT, per germline. Trimming at V came to 6 bases and at J to 1 base, leaving 5 bases not matched to a gene. The CDR3 extends over 14 amino acids. The CDR3 protein is CASRRQGANTEAFF. CDR3 nucleotides: TGTGCCAGCAGAAGACAGGGAGCGAACACTGAAGCTTTCTTT.

The sample holds many counts of this clonotype. The rearrangement uses TRBV29-1 and TRBJ2-3, with D tentatively TRBD1 (5 bases). The CDR3 has 13 amino acids. In germline, CDR1 is SQVTM, CDR2 ANQGSEA. The V end was cut by 4 bases, the J end by 2 bases, with 10 bases between. The CDR3 bases are TGCAGCGTTGGGCAGGGAAACACAGATACGCAGTATTTT. This encodes CSVGQGNTDTQYF.

This clonotype has more than one count but fewer than ten. The J gene is TRBJ2-1, the V gene TRBV30, with 12 bases that match TRBD2. Germline lookup yields CDR1 GTSNPN and CDR2 SVGIG (reference sequence). Trimming removed 1 base from V and 0 bases from J; junction bases left unmatched: 4. The CDR3 has 17 amino acids. The CDR3 sequence: CAWSGLAGDGSYNEQFF. In nucleotides, the CDR3 is TGTGCCTGGAGTGGACTAGCGGGAGACGGCTCCTACAATGAGCAGTTCTTC.

The V gene is TRBV10-3, the J gene TRBJ2-1, with D perhaps matching TRBD1 (6 bases). The V gene lost 2 bases and the J gene lost 10 bases, with 15 bases spanning the gap. The CDR3 runs 14 residues. CDR1 ENHRY and CDR2 SYGVKD come from the germline V gene. The DNA of the CDR3 is TGTGCCATCAGTGAGCCTGGGGGCCGAAGCGAGCAGTTCTTC. Translation: CAISEPGGRSEQFF.

The table lists this clonotype with a few counts. The gene calls are TRBV20-1 and TRBJ2-7; D unresolved. This CDR3 region has 11 residues. The germline gives CDR1 DFQATT, CDR2 SNEGSKA (reference sequence). V was clipped by 0 bases and J by 5 bases, with 5 bases between them. DNA of the CDR3: TGCAGTGCTAGAGATTATCACGAGCAGTACTTC. Its translation is CSARDYHEQYF.

This clonotype was picked up many times. The chain couples TRBV9 to TRBJ2-1; 7 bases match TRBD2. The V gene end was trimmed by 4 bases and the J gene end by 7 bases; junction bases not matched to a gene: 11. The CDR3 spans 15 residues. Germline values: CDR1 SGDLS, CDR2 YYNGEE. The CDR3 DNA sequence: TGTGCCAGCAGCCCAGCGGGACTTGAGGTGAATGAGCAGTTCTTC. It specifies CASSPAGLEVNEQFF.

This clonotype was recorded a few times. The chain employs TRBV20-1 and TRBJ2-3, with a tentative D call TRBD2 (5 bases). Germline CDR1 DFQATT, CDR2 SNEGSKA (reference sequence). Trimming stripped 5 bases from V and 3 bases from J, with 15 bases between. This CDR3 is 14 amino acids long. In DNA form, the CDR3 reads TGCAGTGCTTCCCCCGGCTGGGAGACAGATACGCAGTATTTT. As protein: CSASPGWETDTQYF.

This clonotype appeared a few times. This sequence joins TRBV28 and TRBJ2-5, with 8 nucleotides matching TRBD2. Germline V gene data show CDR1 as MDHEN and CDR2 as SYDVKM. This CDR3 contains 16 residues. V lost 7 bases and J lost 5; bases outside the gene matches: 15. This CDR3 reads CASTLTGGPDLETQYF. DNA for the CDR3: TGTGCCAGCACCTTGACGGGAGGGCCCGATTTGGAGACCCAGTACTTC.

The chain is built from TRBV10-3 and TRBJ2-1, with TRBD2 matching 9 bases. CDR3 length equals 13 residues. After removal of 7 bases from V and 7 bases from J, the junction contained 5 bases not matched to a gene. Germline CDR1 ENHRY, CDR2 SYGVKD. The CDR3 loop reads CAIKLAGENEQFF. The CDR3 nucleotides read TGTGCCATCAAGTTAGCGGGGGAGAATGAGCAGTTCTTC.

V usage is TRBV6-5 and J usage is TRBJ2-6, with 8 positions matching TRBD1. The CDR3 has 18 residues. From germline, CDR1 is MNHEY and CDR2 SVGAGI. V trimming: 2 bases; J trimming: 1 base; junction bases outside the gene matches: 7. The CDR3 region has the DNA TGTGCCAGCAGTTACCGACAGGGGTCTGCTTCTGGGGCCAACGTCCTGACTTTC. Amino acid sequence: CASSYRQGSASGANVLTF.

This clonotype was seen only a few times. The J gene is TRBJ2-3, the V gene TRBV29-1, with D hard to call. From germline, CDR1 is SQVTM and CDR2 ANQGSEA. CDR3 length: 12 amino acids. Trimming pared 4 bases from V and 6 bases from J, leaving 11 bases between. In nucleotides, the CDR3 is TGCAGCGTTGGGCGGCAGTTTGATACGCAGTATTTT. Amino acid sequence: CSVGRQFDTQYF.

The chain recombines TRBV29-1 with TRBJ1-1; D is uncertain. Germline lookup yields CDR1 SQVTM and CDR2 ANQGSEA. The CDR3 loop spans 11 amino acids. Trimming pared 5 bases from V and 0 bases from J, leaving 4 bases between. As DNA, the CDR3 is TGCAGCGTTAACGTGAACACTGAAGCTTTCTTT. As protein: CSVNVNTEAFF.

This clonotype was counted at least ten times. The chain recombines TRBV7-9 with TRBJ1-3; perhaps TRBD1 as D (6 bases). CDR1 is SEHNR, CDR2 FQNEAQ, per germline (reference sequence). This CDR3 spans 14 amino acids. Trimming cost V 6 bases and J 8 bases, with 17 bases left between them. The CDR3: CASSYAGGGHTIYF. DNA of the CDR3: TGTGCCAGCAGTTACGCAGGTGGGGGCCACACCATATATTTT.

The V call is TRBV5-6, the J call TRBJ1-4; D not resolved. V lost 1 base, J lost 7 bases, and 8 bases lay in between. CDR1 is SGHDT and CDR2 is YYEEEE in the germline V gene. CDR3 length: 13 amino acids. CDR3 nucleotides: TGTGCCAGCAGCTTGTTCGGTTTTGAAAAACTGTTTTTT. The encoded protein is CASSLFGFEKLFF. The full variable domain, with the rest looked up from reference TRBV5-6 and TRBJ1-4, is DAGVTQSPTHLIKTRGQQVTLRCSPKSGHDTVSWYQQALGQGPQFIFQYYEEEERQRGNFPDRFSGHQFPNYSSELNVNALLLGDSALYLCASSLFGFEKLFFGSGTQLSVL.

The gene calls are TRBV24-1 and TRBJ2-1; D ambiguous. The germline V and J ends were trimmed by 2 bases and 1 base, with 11 bases remaining between them. Germline assignment: CDR1 KGHDR and CDR2 SFDVKD. The CDR3 is 16 residues long. CDR3 in amino acids: CATSDSESVSYNEQFF. The CDR3 DNA is TGTGCCACCAGTGATTCAGAGAGCGTATCCTACAATGAGCAGTTCTTC.

J is TRBJ2-7 and V is TRBV7-9, with D perhaps matching TRBD1 (5 bases). Germline V CDR1 and CDR2: SEHNR, FQNEAQ (reference sequence). This CDR3 spans 13 amino acids. V lost 5 bases and J lost 0, with 8 bases in between. CDR3 DNA sequence: TGTGCCAGCAGCATAGGGGACTCCTACGAGCAGTACTTC. This translates into CASSIGDSYEQYF.

V is TRBV12-3 or TRBV12-4 and J is TRBJ2-7; 10 bases are shared with TRBD2. This CDR3 contains 17 residues. The V segment lost 6 bases and the J segment 0 bases; nucleotides outside the gene matches: 11. DNA for the CDR3: TGTGCCAGCAGCCGCGGACTAGCGGCTAAAAGCTCCTACGAGCAGTACTTC. Its protein is CASSRGLAAKSSYEQYF.

This clonotype was detected a few times. The V and J genes are TRBV7-2 and TRBJ2-3; 9 bases align to TRBD1. Trimming at V came to 5 bases and at J to 4 bases, leaving 7 bases not matched to a gene. The CDR3 consists of 15 residues. Germline V gene sequence: CDR1 SGHTA, CDR2 FQGNSA. CDR3 region: CASSQTGGIADTQYF. CDR3 sequence (DNA): TGTGCCAGCAGCCAGACAGGGGGGATAGCAGATACGCAGTATTTT.

There are many counts of this clonotype. This sequence joins TRBV20-1 and TRBJ2-4; no definite D call. V lost 0 bases, J lost 0 bases, and 12 bases lay in between. The germline CDR1 and CDR2 sequences are DFQATT and SNEGSKA (reference sequence). This CDR3 has 16 residues. CDR3 loop: CSARDSGRLAKNIQYF. In DNA, the CDR3 is TGCAGTGCTAGAGATAGTGGCCGACTAGCCAAAAACATTCAGTACTTC.

This rearrangement joins TRBV29-1 to TRBJ1-5; D perhaps matches TRBD1 (6 bases). The CDR3 contains 19 residues. With 4 bases removed from V and 0 bases from J, the gap between germline ends came to 25 bases. The germline V gene has CDR1 SQVTM and CDR2 ANQGSEA. The CDR3 reads CSVVHPRGGYCISNQPQHF. DNA of the CDR3: TGCAGCGTTGTCCACCCAAGGGGGGGGTATTGCATTAGCAATCAGCCCCAGCATTTT.

The chain combines TRBV12-3 or TRBV12-4 with TRBJ1-3; D is unresolved. CDR3 length: 16 residues. The V gene lost 3 bases and the J gene lost 0 bases, with 12 bases spanning the gap. CDR3 region: CASSLIGTASGNTIYF. CDR3 in DNA: TGTGCCAGCAGTTTGATAGGTACGGCCTCTGGAAACACCATATATTTT.

This clonotype was counted between two and nine times. This CDR3 reads CASSLGTSRDTQYF. The CDR3, as DNA: TGTGCCAGCAGCCTCGGGACTAGCCGAGATACGCAGTATTTT. The chain couples TRBV5-6 to TRBJ2-3, with 9 bases lining up with TRBD2. The ends lost 4 bases at V and 5 bases at J; junction bases unmatched: 5. CDR1 is SGHDT, CDR2 YYEEEE, per germline. The CDR3 covers 14 residues.

This clonotype was found a few times. J is TRBJ1-1 and V is TRBV6-1; D ambiguous. The CDR3 consists of 13 residues. Germline CDR1 and CDR2: MNHNS and SASEGT. The germline V and J ends were trimmed by 10 bases and 0 bases, with 12 bases remaining between them. CDR3 DNA sequence: TGTGCCATCGGGAGCTCAATGAACACTGAAGCTTTCTTT. This sequence encodes CAIGSSMNTEAFF.

In its sample, this clonotype was seen a few times. J is TRBJ2-1 and V is TRBV20-1, with D unclear. This CDR3 spans 15 amino acids. Deletions cut 0 bases from V and 6 bases from J, with 15 bases between. Germline-derived CDR1 and CDR2 are DFQATT and SNEGSKA (reference sequence). CDR3 sequence (DNA): TGCAGTGCTAGAGAGTGGGCGGCCCCCCTCAATGAGCAGTTCTTC. Its translation: CSAREWAAPLNEQFF.

The sample holds a few counts of this clonotype. This sequence joins TRBV6-5 and TRBJ2-5; maybe TRBD2 (6 bases). Trimming removed 0 bases at V and 5 bases at J, with 16 bases between. This CDR3 spans 16 amino acids. Germline CDR1 MNHEY, CDR2 SVGAGI. CDR3 sequence: CASSYSWDWLSETQYF. The CDR3 nucleotides are TGTGCCAGCAGTTACTCTTGGGACTGGCTGTCGGAGACCCAGTACTTC.